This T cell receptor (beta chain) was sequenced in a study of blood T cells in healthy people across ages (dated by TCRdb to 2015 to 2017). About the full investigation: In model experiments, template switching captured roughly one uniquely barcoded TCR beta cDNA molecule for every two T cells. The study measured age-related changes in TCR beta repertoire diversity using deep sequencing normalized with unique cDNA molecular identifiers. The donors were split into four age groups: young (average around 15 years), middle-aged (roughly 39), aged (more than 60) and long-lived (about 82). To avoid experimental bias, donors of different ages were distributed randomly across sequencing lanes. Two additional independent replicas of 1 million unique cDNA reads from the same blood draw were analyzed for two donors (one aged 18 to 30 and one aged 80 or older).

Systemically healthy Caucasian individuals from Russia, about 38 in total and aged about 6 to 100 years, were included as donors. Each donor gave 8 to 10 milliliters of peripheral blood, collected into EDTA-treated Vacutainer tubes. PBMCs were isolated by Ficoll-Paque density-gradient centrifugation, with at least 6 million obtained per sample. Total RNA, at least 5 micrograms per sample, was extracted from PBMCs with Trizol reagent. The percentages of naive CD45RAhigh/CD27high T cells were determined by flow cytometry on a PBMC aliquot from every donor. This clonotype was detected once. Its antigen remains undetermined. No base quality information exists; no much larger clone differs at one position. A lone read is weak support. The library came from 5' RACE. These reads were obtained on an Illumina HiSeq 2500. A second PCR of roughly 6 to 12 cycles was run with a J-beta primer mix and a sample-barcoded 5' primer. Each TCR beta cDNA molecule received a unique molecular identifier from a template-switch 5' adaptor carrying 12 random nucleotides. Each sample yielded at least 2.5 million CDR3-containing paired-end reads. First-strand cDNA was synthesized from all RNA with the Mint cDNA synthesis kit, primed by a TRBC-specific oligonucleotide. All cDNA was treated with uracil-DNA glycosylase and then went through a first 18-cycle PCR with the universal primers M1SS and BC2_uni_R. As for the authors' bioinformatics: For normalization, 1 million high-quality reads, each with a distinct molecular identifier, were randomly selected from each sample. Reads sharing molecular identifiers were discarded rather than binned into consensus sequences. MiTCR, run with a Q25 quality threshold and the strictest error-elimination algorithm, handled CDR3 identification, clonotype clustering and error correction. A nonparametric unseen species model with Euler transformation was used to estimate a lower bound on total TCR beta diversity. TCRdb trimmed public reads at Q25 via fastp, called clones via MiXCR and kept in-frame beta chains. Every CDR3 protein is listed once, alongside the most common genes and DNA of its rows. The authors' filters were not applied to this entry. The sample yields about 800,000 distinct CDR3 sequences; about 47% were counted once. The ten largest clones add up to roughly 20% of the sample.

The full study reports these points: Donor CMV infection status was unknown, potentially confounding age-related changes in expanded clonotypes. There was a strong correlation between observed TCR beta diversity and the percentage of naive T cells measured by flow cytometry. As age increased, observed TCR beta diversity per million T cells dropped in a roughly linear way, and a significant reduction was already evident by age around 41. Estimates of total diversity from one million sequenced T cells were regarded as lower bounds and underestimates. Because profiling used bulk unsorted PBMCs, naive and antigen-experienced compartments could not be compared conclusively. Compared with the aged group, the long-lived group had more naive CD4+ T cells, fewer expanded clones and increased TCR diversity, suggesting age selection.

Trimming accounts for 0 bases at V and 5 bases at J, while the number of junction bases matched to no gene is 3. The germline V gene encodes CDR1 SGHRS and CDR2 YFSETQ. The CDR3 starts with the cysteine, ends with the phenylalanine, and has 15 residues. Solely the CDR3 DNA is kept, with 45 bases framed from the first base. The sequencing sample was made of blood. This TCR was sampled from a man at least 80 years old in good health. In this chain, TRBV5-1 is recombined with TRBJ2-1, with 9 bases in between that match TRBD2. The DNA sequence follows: TGCGCCAGCAGCTTGGGGGCTAGCGGGAACAATGAGCAGTTCTTC. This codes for CASSLGASGNNEQFF.